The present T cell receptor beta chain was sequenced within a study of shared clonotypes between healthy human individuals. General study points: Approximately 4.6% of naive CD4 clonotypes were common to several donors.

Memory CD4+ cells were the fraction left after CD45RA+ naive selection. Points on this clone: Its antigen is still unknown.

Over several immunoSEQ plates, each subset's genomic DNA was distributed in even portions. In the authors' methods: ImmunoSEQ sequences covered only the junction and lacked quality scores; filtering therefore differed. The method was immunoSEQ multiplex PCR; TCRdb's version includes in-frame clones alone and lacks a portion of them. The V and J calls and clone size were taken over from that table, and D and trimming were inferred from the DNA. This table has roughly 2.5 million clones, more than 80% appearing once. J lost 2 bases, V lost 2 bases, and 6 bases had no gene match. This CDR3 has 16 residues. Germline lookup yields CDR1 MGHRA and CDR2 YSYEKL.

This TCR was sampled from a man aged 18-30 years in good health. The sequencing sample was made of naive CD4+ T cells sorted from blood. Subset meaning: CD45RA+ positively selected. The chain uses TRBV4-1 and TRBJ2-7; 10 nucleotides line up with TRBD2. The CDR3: CASSQSSSGGPYEQYF. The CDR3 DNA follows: TGCGCCAGCAGCCAAAGCTCTAGCGGGGGCCCCTACGAGCAGTACTTC.